This T cell receptor (beta chain) was captured in a study of T cell responses to AZD1222 COVID-19 vaccine. Study findings and constraints: Of the AZD1222 recipients, only 5 or 6 were seropositive at baseline. The study reported that nearly half of spike-specific TCRs target unmutated variant regions. Dominant CD4 TCR responses targeted spike regions 160-218 and 743-854.

Data came from immunoSEQ multiplex PCR; TCRdb stores just in-frame clones and leaves some out. The sample has some 150,000 clones, about 89% seen once. For this clone: Its specificity is not known.

The TCR originated in an adult in good health. Material: peripheral blood, obtained on day 0 of MenACWY control vaccination.

The CDR3 loop is CASSLLRQGNTQPQHF. In DNA, the CDR3 is TGTGCCAGCAGTTTATTACGGCAGGGGAATACTCAGCCCCAGCATTTT. The chain has TRBV28 and TRBJ1-5; D is possibly TRBD1 (6 bases). Germline CDR1 is MDHEN and CDR2 is SYDVKM. This CDR3 contains 16 residues. V was clipped by 1 base and J by 6 bases, with 16 bases between them.